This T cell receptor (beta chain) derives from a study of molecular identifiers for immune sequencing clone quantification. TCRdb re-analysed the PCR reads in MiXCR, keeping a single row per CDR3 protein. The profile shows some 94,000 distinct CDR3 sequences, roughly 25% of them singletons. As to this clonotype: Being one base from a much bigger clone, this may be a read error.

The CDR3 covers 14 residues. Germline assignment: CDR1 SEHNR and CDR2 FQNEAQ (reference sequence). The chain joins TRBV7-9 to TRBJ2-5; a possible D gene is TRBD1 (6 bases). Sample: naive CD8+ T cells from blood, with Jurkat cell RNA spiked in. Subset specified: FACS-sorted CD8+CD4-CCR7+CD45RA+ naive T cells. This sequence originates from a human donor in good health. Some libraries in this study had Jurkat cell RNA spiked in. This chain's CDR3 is CASSLVGQPEPQYF. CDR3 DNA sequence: TGTGCCAGCAGCTTAGTTGGACAGCCAGAGCCCCAGTACTTC.